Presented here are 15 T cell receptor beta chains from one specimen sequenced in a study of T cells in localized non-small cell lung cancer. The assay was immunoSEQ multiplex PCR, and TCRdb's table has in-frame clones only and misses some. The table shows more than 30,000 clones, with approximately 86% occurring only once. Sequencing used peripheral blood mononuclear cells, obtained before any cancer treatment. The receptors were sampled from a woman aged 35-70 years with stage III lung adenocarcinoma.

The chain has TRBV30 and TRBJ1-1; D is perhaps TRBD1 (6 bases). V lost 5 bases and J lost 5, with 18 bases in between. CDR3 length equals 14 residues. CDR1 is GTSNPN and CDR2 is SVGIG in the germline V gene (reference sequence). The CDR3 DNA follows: TGTGCCTGGTCTTTAGGACGGGGGGCAACTGAAGCTTTCTTT. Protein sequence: CAWSLGRGATEAFF.

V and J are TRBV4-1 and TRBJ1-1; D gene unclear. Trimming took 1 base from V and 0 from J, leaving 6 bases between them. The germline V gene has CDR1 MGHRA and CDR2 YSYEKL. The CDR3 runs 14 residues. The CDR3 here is CASSQGHLNTEAFF. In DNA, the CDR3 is TGCGCCAGCAGCCAAGGACATCTGAACACTGAAGCTTTCTTT.

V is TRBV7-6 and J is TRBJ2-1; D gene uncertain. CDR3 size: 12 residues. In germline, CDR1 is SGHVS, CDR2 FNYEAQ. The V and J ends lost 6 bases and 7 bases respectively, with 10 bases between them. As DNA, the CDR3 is TGTGCCAGCAGTAGGTGGCGGAATGAGCAGTTCTTC. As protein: CASSRWRNEQFF. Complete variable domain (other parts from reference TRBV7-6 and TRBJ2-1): GAGVSQSPRYKVTKRGQDVALRCDPISGHVSLYWYRQALGQGPEFLTYFNYEAQQDKSGLPNDRFSAERPEGSISTLTIQRTEQRDSAMYRCASSRWRNEQFFGPGTRLTVL.

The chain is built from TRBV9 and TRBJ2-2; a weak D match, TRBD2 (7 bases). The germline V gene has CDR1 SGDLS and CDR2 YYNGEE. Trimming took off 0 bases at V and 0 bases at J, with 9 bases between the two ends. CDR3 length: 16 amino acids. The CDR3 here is CASSVGGGANTGELFF. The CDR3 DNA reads TGTGCCAGCAGCGTAGGAGGGGGGGCGAACACCGGGGAGCTGTTTTTT.

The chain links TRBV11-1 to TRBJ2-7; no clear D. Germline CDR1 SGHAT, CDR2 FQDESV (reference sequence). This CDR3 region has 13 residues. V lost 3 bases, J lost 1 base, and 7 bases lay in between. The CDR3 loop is CASSLQTSYEQYF. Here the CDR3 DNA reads TGTGCCAGCAGCTTGCAGACTTCCTACGAGCAGTACTTC.

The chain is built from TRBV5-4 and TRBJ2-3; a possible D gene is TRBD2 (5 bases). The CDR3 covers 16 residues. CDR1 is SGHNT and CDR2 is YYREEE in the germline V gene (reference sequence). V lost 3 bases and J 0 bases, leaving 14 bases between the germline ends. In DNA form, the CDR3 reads TGTGCCAGCAGCTCCGGACGGGAAAGGAGCACAGATACGCAGTATTTT. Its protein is CASSSGRERSTDTQYF.

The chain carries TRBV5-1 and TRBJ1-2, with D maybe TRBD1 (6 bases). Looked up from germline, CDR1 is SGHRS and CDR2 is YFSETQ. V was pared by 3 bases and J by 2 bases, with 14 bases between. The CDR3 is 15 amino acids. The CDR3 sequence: CASSSAPDRNYGYTF. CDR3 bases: TGCGCCAGCAGCTCCGCTCCGGACAGAAACTATGGCTACACCTTC.

CDR3 amino acids: CASSRSRDERYEQYF. CDR3 coding DNA: TGCGCCAGCAGCAGAAGCCGGGACGAGAGGTACGAGCAGTACTTC. The V gene is TRBV4-1, the J gene TRBJ2-7; D is tentatively TRBD1 or TRBD2 (5 bases each). Germline V gene sequence: CDR1 MGHRA, CDR2 YSYEKL. The ends were cut back, 5 bases at V and 4 bases at J, with 18 bases in the middle. This CDR3 is built from 15 residues.

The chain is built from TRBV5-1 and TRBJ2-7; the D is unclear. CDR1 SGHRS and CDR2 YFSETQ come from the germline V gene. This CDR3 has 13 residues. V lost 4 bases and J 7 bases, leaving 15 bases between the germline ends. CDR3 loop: CASSPSVGLEQYF. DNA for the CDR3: TGCGCCAGCAGCCCGAGCGTCGGGCTGGAGCAGTACTTC.

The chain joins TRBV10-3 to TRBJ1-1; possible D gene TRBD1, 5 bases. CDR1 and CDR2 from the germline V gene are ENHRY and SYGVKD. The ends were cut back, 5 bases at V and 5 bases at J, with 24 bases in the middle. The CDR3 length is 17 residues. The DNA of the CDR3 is TGTGCCATCAGTCCGACGCCGGGGCTAACCGGTGGGACTGAAGCTTTCTTT. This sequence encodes CAISPTPGLTGGTEAFF.

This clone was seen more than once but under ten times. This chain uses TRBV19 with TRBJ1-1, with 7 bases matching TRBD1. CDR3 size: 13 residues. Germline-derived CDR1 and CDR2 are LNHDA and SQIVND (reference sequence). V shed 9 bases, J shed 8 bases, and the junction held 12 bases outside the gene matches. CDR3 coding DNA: TGTGCCAGCAGGGGGGCTACCGAGGGAGAAGCTTTCTTT. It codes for CASRGATEGEAFF. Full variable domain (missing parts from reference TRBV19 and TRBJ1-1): DGGITQSPKYLFRKEGQNVTLSCEQNLNHDAMYWYRQDPGQGLRLIYYSQIVNDFQKGDIAEGYSVSREKKESFPLTVTSAQKNPTAFYLCASRGATEGEAFFGQGTRLTVV.

The chain's CDR3 is CASSLEGEPDTQYF. CDR3 sequence (DNA): TGCGCCAGCAGCTTGGAAGGAGAACCAGATACGCAGTATTTT. The chain has TRBV5-1 and TRBJ2-3, with D unclear. The CDR3 loop spans 14 amino acids. Trimming took off 0 bases at V and 4 bases at J, with 9 bases between the two ends. CDR1 SGHRS and CDR2 YFSETQ come from the germline V gene. Combining the CDR3 with reference TRBV5-1 and TRBJ2-3 gives the whole variable domain KAGVTQTPRYLIKTRGQQVTLSCSPISGHRSVSWYQQTPGQGLQFLFEYFSETQRNKGNFPGRFSGRQFSNSRSEMNVSTLELGDSALYLCASSLEGEPDTQYFGPGTRLTVL.

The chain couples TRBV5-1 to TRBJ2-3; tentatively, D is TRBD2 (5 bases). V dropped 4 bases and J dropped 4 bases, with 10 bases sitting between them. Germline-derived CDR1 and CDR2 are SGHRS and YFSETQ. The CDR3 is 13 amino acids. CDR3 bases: TGCGCCAGCAGCCTGCTGGGAGCAGATACGCAGTATTTT. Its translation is CASSLLGADTQYF.

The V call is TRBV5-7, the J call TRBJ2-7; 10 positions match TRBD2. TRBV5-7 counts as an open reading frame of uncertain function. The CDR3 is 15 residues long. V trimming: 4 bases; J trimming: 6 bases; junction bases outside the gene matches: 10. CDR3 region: CASSRRTSGTLEQYF. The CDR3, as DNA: TGTGCCAGCAGCCGCCGGACTAGCGGCACCCTCGAGCAGTACTTC.

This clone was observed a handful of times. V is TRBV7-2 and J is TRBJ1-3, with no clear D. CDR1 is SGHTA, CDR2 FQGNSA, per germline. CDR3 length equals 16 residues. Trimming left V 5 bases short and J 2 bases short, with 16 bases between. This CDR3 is CASSATGVRTGNTIYF. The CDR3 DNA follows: TGTGCCAGCAGCGCAACCGGGGTGAGAACTGGAAACACCATATATTTT.